This T cell receptor (beta chain) was found in a study of tumor and adjacent non-tumor tissue in lung cancer. Background on the study: Stage I to III disease affected 10 men and about five women aged about 30 to 85.

The library came from three nested PCR rounds adapted from ARM-PCR protocols. TCRdb redid the calling of the multiplex PCR reads with MiXCR, one entry per CDR3 protein. This table holds roughly 140,000 distinct CDR3 sequences, around 66% found once. As concerns this clonotype: One base away lies a much larger clone, so this may be a sequencing read error.

The template was RNA from unsorted bulk tissue. There are 13 residues in the CDR3. Germline CDR1 reads DFQATT; CDR2 reads SNEGSKA (reference sequence). The sequencing input was lung tumor tissue. J is TRBJ2-2 and V is TRBV20-1; D might be TRBD2 (5 bases). This receptor was obtained from a man aged 55 to 70 with small cell lung cancer. The CDR3 loop is CRASGGNTGELFF. For the CDR3, the DNA is TGCAGAGCTAGTGGAGGGAACACCGGGGAGCTGTTTTTT.